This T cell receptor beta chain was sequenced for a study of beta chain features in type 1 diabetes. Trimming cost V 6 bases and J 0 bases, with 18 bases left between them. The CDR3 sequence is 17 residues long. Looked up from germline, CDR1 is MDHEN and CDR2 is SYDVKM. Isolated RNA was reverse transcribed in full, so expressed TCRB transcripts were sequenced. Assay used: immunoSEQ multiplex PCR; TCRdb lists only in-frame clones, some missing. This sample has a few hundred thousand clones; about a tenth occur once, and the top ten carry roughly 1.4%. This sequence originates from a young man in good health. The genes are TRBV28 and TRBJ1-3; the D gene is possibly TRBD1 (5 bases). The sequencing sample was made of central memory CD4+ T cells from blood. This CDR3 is CASSRNLGGSSGNTIYF. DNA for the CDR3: TGTGCCAGCAGCAGGAACCTGGGGGGAAGCTCTGGAAACACCATATATTTT.